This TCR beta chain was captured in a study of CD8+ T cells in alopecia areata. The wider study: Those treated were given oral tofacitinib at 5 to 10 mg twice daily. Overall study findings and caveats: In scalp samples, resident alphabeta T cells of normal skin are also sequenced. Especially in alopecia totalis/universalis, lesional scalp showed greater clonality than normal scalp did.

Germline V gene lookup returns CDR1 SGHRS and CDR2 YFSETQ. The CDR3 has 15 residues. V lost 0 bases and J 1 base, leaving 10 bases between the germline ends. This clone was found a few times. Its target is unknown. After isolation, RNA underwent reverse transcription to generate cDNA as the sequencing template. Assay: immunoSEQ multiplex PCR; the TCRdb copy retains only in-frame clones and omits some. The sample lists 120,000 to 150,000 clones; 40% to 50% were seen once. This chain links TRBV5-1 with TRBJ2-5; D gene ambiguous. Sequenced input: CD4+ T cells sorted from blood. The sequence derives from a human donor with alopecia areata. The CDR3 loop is CASSLGRARQETQYF. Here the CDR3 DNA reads TGCGCCAGCAGCTTGGGTCGGGCGCGCCAAGAGACCCAGTACTTC.